This TCR beta chain came from a study of T cells after yellow fever vaccination. After removal of 7 bases from V and 8 bases from J, the junction contained 2 bases not matched to a gene. This CDR3 has 14 residues. Using its own MiXCR run on the 5' RACE reads, TCRdb lists one record per CDR3 protein. The profile shows about 63,000 distinct CDR3 sequences, approximately 8% of them singletons. This clonotype was detected ten times or more. V is TRBV12-3 or TRBV12-4 and J is TRBJ2-1; 16 bases line up with TRBD2. This material consisted of CD8+ T cells sorted from PBMCs, taken 15 days after the yellow fever booster vaccination. The receptor was isolated from a man under 40 who received the YFV17D yellow fever vaccine. CDR3 sequence (DNA): TGTGCCAGCACCGGGACTAGCGGGGGGGATGAGCAGTTCTTC. Translated: CASTGTSGGDEQFF.